These T cell receptor beta chains were read from a single sample in a study of regulatory T cells in long-lasting Graves disease. A single record per CDR3 protein comes from TCRdb applying MiXCR to the multiplex PCR reads. The top ten clones hold over 9% of a sample with approximately 440,000 distinct CDR3 sequences, 15% to 20% of them seen once. This same sample was also part of a study on T cells in Graves' hyperthyroidism and ophthalmopathy.

Sequencing used peripheral blood mononuclear cells (PBMCs), obtained at new diagnosis, from a patient treated with antithyroid drugs. The receptors derive from a man between 40 and 49 years old with Graves disease. Each CDR3 is given with its conserved first and last residue. A D gene is named only where the DNA matches it firmly. Clone size is shown for a subset of rows, as once, few, many or a class of expanded clone.

j_call d_call clone_size v_call cdr3_nt cdr3_aa
TRBJ2-1 TRBD1 many TRBV5-1 TGCGCCAGCAGCGAGAGGACAGGGGGCAATGAGCAGTTCTTC CASSERTGGNEQFF
TRBJ1-1 - few TRBV27 TGTGCCAGCAGTTTACGGGGTTCTGAAGCTTTCTTT CASSLRGSEAFF
TRBJ2-5 - many TRBV20-1 TGCAGTGCTAATTCAGGGCAGGGTGGGGAGACCCAGTACTTC CSANSGQGGETQYF
TRBJ2-7 TRBD1 many TRBV7-2 TGTGCCAGCAGGAGGGACAGCAACTACGAGCAGTACTTC CASRRDSNYEQYF
TRBJ2-7 TRBD1 many TRBV28 TGTGCCAGCAACACTCCCGGGACAGAACTCTACGAGCAGTACTTC CASNTPGTELYEQYF
TRBJ2-5 TRBD2 many TRBV28 TGTGCCAGCAGTTTCCCCTCCGGGGGGGCGAGAGAGACCCAGTACTTC CASSFPSGGARETQYF
TRBJ2-5 - - TRBV30 TGTGCCTGGAGTGGGGCAGTCCAAGAGACCCAGTACTTC CAWSGAVQETQYF
TRBJ1-1 - few TRBV27 TGTGCCAGCAGTTTATCGCCGAGGTACACTGAAGCTTTCTTT CASSLSPRYTEAFF
TRBJ2-1 - - TRBV5-1 TGCGCCAGCAGCAACAGCGAAACCTACAATGAGCAGTTCTTC CASSNSETYNEQFF
TRBJ1-4 TRBD1 many TRBV30 TGTGCCTGGAGAGACAGGGGCTGGGGAGAAAAACTGTTTTTT CAWRDRGWGEKLFF
TRBJ2-1 - many TRBV11-2 TGTGCCAGCAGCTCATATACGGGACACAATGAGCAGTTCTTC CASSSYTGHNEQFF
TRBJ2-1 - many TRBV11-2 TGTGCCAGCAGCTTAGTAGCGAAGAGCTCCTACAATGAGCAGTTCTTC CASSLVAKSSYNEQFF
TRBJ2-1 TRBD2 - TRBV20-1 TGCAGTGCGCCGGCGACTAGCGGGAGGGATGAGCAGTTCTTC CSAPATSGRDEQFF
TRBJ2-2 - many TRBV7-2 TGTGCCAGCAGCCGCCTTGGCGGGGAGCTGTTTTTT CASSRLGGELFF
TRBJ2-3 TRBD2 - TRBV10-3 TGTGCCATCAGTGAGTCGATAGCGGGAGTAAAAGATACGCAGTATTTT CAISESIAGVKDTQYF
TRBJ2-1 TRBD1 - TRBV11-2 TGTGCCAGCAGCCCGACAGGGGCCCAAACGAATGAGCAGTTCTTC CASSPTGAQTNEQFF
TRBJ2-7 TRBD1 - TRBV20-1 TGCAGTGCTTCACAGGGGGTCCCACACGAGCAGTACTTC CSASQGVPHEQYF
TRBJ2-1 TRBD2 few TRBV27 TGTGCCAGCAGTTTGCAACTAGCGGGGTACAATGAGCAGTTCTTC CASSLQLAGYNEQFF
TRBJ2-1 TRBD2 many TRBV5-1 TGCGCCAGCAGCTTGGCCGGCAGAGGACTAGCGGGAGCTAACTACAATGAGCAGTTCTTC CASSLAGRGLAGANYNEQFF
TRBJ2-7 - - TRBV20-1 TGCAGTGCTAGAGTCCCCAGGTTCTACGAGCAGTACTTC CSARVPRFYEQYF
TRBJ2-5 - few TRBV20-1 TGCAGTGCTAGCCACTTAGCGGCCATCACCCAGTACTTC CSASHLAAITQYF
TRBJ2-1 TRBD2 many TRBV27 TGTGCCAGCAGTGATCCAAAGCGGGGCTCCTACAATGAGCAGTTCTTC CASSDPKRGSYNEQFF
TRBJ2-1 TRBD2 many TRBV3-1 TGTGCCACCAGAGGGGTGACTAGCGGGAGGGGGAATGAGCAGTTCTTC CATRGVTSGRGNEQFF
TRBJ1-1 - many TRBV12-3/TRBV12-4 TGTGCCACCCTCAGGGGTCCTGAAGCTTTCTTT CATLRGPEAFF
TRBJ1-4 TRBD1 few TRBV12-3/TRBV12-4 TGTGCCAGCAGGACAGGGGGAGGACGGGAAAAACTGTTTTTT CASRTGGGREKLFF
TRBJ2-7 TRBD1 few TRBV19 TGTGCCAGCAACCCCGGGACAGGGTCCTACGAGCAGTACTTC CASNPGTGSYEQYF
TRBJ2-5 - few TRBV5-1 TGCGCCAGCTCCCCGGGGGGCCAGACCCAGTACTTC CASSPGGQTQYF
TRBJ2-7 - many TRBV29-1 TGCAGCGTGCCAGTACTGGGCGGAGAGCAGTACTTC CSVPVLGGEQYF
TRBJ2-4 - many TRBV28 TGTGCCAGCAGTTTTGCGGGGTTGGGGAACATTCAGTACTTC CASSFAGLGNIQYF
TRBJ1-3 - many TRBV20-1 TGCAGTGTTCCGGGACCCAGATCTGGAAACACCATATATTTT CSVPGPRSGNTIYF
TRBJ1-5 TRBD1 few TRBV19 TGTGCCAGTAGTAGCGACAGGGGGTTTGTCGATGGCAATCAGCCCCAGCATTTT CASSSDRGFVDGNQPQHF
TRBJ2-2 TRBD2 many TRBV3-1 TGTGCCAGCAGCCAAGACTGGCTAGCGGTCCACACCGGGGAGCTGTTTTTT CASSQDWLAVHTGELFF
TRBJ2-3 TRBD2 few TRBV20-1 TGCAGTGCTAGGGGGACTAGCCTGAGCACAGATACGCAGTATTTT CSARGTSLSTDTQYF
TRBJ2-1 - few TRBV6-1 TGTGCCAGCAGAACCAGGGAGAGGGCCTACAATGAGCAGTTCTTC CASRTRERAYNEQFF
TRBJ2-1 TRBD2 - TRBV4-2 TGTGCCAGCAGCCAAGATTCTAGCGGGAGCGGTGAGCAGTTCTTC CASSQDSSGSGEQFF
TRBJ1-1 - many TRBV2 TGTGCCAGCAGTGAAGAGAGGGGCGGTGGCACTGAAGCTTTCTTT CASSEERGGGTEAFF
TRBJ2-7 - - TRBV3-1 TGTGCCAGCAGCCAAGGAAAGGGGCGACCGTACGAGCAGTACTTC CASSQGKGRPYEQYF
TRBJ2-4 TRBD1 many TRBV7-9 TGTGCCAGCAGCTTAAGACAGGGGGCGGCCAAAAACATTCAGTACTTC CASSLRQGAAKNIQYF
TRBJ2-7 TRBD2 many TRBV5-1 TGTGCCAGCAGCCCGGGACTAGCGGGACCCTACGAGCAGTACTTC CASSPGLAGPYEQYF
TRBJ2-1 TRBD2 - TRBV5-1 TGCGCCAGCAGCTCCCGGACTAGCGGAGGGGGCTACAATGAGCAGTTCTTC CASSSRTSGGGYNEQFF
TRBJ2-5 - - TRBV6-2/TRBV6-3 TGTGCCAGCAGTTACTCCAGTGCCGCAGAGACCCAGTACTTC CASSYSSAAETQYF
TRBJ2-7 TRBD2 many TRBV28 TGTGCCAGCAGTTTACCCGGGACTAGCGCGCACTACGAGCAGTACTTC CASSLPGTSAHYEQYF
TRBJ2-1 TRBD2 - TRBV12-3/TRBV12-4 TGTGCCAGCAGTATTCTAGGAGGGACTAGTTGGCAGTTCTTC CASSILGGTSWQFF
TRBJ1-4 - few TRBV6-1 TGTGCCAGCAGTGCCCGACGGGCCGGTGAAAAACTGTTTTTT CASSARRAGEKLFF
TRBJ2-2 TRBD2 many TRBV5-1 TGCGCCAGCCACGCACTAGCGGGCACAAACACCGGGGAGCTGTTTTTT CASHALAGTNTGELFF
TRBJ2-7 - many TRBV30 TGTGCCTGGAGCCTTTCCTACGAGCAGTACTTC CAWSLSYEQYF
TRBJ2-1 - - TRBV29-1 TGCAGCGTTGACGGGACAGACTCCGGGACTTCTAATGAGCAGTTCTTC CSVDGTDSGTSNEQFF
TRBJ2-2 TRBD2 few TRBV4-2 TGTGCCAGCAGCCAAGATGGCGGGAGGAACACCGGGGAGCTGTTTTTT CASSQDGGRNTGELFF
TRBJ2-5 TRBD2 few TRBV5-4 TGTGCCAGCAGGAAGGAACGGACTAGGGAAGAGACCCAGTACTTC CASRKERTREETQYF
TRBJ1-1 - many TRBV3-1 TGTGCCAGCAGCCAAGTCAACGGAGGAGCTTTCTTT CASSQVNGGAFF
TRBJ1-6 TRBD1 many TRBV2 TGTGCCAGCAGGATCGGACAGGGAGGGGAATCACCCCTCCACTTT CASRIGQGGESPLHF
TRBJ2-2 TRBD2 - TRBV27 TGTGCCAGCTTGGGACTAAACTTCCCCGGGGAGCTGTTTTTT CASLGLNFPGELFF
TRBJ2-1 TRBD2 - TRBV7-3 TGTGCCAGAGGGGCTAGCGGGTATAATGAGCAGTTCTTC CARGASGYNEQFF
TRBJ1-2 TRBD1 - TRBV3-1 TGTGCCAGCAGCCAAGAAGGGACAGGAGATGGCTACACCTTC CASSQEGTGDGYTF
TRBJ2-2 - - TRBV20-1 TGCAGTGCTACCGGGACACAAGGTACCGGGGAGCTGTTTTTT CSATGTQGTGELFF
TRBJ2-3 TRBD1 many TRBV5-5 TGTGCCAGCAGCTTGGGGGACAGTAGGACAGATACGCAGTATTTT CASSLGDSRTDTQYF
TRBJ2-2 - few TRBV4-1 TGCGCCAGCAGCCAAGAGACGACAGTCTTCACCGGGGAGCTGTTTTTT CASSQETTVFTGELFF